The present T cell receptor beta chain was sequenced within a study of T cells after yellow fever vaccination. About the study: With SMART-Seq v4 Ultra Low Input, the fractions containing low cell numbers were prepared.

The study made its TCR cDNA through 5'RACE template switching. That step introduced a universal primer site along with UMIs. TCRdb analysed the 5' RACE reads with MiXCR anew, one entry per CDR3 protein. The sample has some 600,000 distinct CDR3 sequences; about 17% are singletons. General study findings and limits: Among primary-vaccination clones, most reappeared after the booster, at 96% for CD4 and roughly 88% for CD8.

The sample holds a few counts of this clonotype. What it binds is not known. Trimming left V 4 bases short and J 4 bases short, with 6 bases between. Germline V lookup: CDR1 SGHKS, CDR2 YYEKEE (reference sequence). The CDR3 has 13 amino acids. Here the sequenced sample was PBMCs, taken 5 to 6 days after the first yellow fever vaccination. The rearrangement joins TRBV5-5 to TRBJ2-6, with D unclear. This receptor was taken from a man between 18 and 35 years old who received the YFV17D yellow fever vaccine. The CDR3 coding sequence is TGTGCCAGCAGCCCGTGGGGGGCCAACGTCCTGACTTTC. It encodes CASSPWGANVLTF.